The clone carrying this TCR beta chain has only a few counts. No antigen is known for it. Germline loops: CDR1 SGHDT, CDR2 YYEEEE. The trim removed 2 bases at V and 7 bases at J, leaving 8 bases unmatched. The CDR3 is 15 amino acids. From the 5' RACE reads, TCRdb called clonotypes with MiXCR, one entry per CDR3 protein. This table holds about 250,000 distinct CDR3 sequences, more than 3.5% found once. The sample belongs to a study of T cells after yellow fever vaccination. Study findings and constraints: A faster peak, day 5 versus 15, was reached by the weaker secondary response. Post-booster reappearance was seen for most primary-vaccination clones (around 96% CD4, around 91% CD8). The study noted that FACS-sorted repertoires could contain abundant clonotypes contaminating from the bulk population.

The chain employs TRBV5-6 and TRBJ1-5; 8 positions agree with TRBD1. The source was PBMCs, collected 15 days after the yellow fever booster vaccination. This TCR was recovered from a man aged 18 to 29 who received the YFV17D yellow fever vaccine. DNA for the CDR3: TGTGCCAGCAGCTTCGGACAGGGCGGAGGCCAGCCCCAGCATTTT. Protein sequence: CASSFGQGGGQPQHF.